The clone carrying this T cell receptor beta chain occurred a few times. The CDR3 runs to 16 residues. Germline-derived CDR1 and CDR2 are LNHNV and YYDKDF (reference sequence). V lost 3 bases to trimming and J lost 4 bases; unmatched junction nucleotides: 5. This entry is derived from a study of beta chain features in type 1 diabetes. Sequenced material consisted of expressed TCRB transcripts (all of the isolated RNA was reverse transcribed). Some clones are missing from TCRdb's copy, which holds only in-frame ones; the method was immunoSEQ multiplex PCR. The sample has more than 110,000 clones, 6.9% seen once.

The chain recombines TRBV15 with TRBJ2-3, with 12 nucleotides matching TRBD1. The sample was central memory CD4+ T cells from blood. This receptor was obtained from a woman in her 30s in good health. Here the CDR3 reads CATSSGTGGRADTQYF. CDR3 sequence (DNA): TGTGCCACCAGCAGTGGGACAGGGGGCAGAGCAGATACGCAGTATTTT.